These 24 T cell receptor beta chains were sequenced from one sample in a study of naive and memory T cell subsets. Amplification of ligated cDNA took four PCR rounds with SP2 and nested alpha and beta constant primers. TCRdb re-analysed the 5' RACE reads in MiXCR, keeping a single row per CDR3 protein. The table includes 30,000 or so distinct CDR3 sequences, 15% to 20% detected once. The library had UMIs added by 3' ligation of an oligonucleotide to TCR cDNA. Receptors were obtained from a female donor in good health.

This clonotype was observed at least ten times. The CDR3 here is CASSFNSDIYGYTF. The CDR3 DNA reads TGTGCCAGCAGTTTCAACTCCGACATCTATGGCTACACCTTC. The chain has TRBV7-9 and TRBJ1-2, with D hard to call. The CDR3 extends over 14 amino acids. Germline V CDR1 and CDR2: SEHNR, FQNEAQ (reference sequence). The V gene lost 6 bases and the J gene lost 4 bases, with 15 bases spanning the gap.

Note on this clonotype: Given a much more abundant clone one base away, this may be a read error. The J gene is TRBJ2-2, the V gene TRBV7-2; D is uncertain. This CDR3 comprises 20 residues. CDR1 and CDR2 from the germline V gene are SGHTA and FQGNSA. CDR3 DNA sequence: TGTGCCAGCAGCGCCCCATGGTCGATCGGCCGCCGTTTGAACCCCGGGGAGCTGTTTTTT. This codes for CASSAPWSIGRRLNPGELFF.

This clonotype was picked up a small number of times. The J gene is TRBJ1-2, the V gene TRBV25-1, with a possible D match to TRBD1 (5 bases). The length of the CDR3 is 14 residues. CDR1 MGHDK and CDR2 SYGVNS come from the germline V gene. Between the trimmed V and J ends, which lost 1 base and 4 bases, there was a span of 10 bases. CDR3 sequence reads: CASSELETVYGYTF. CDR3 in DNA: TGTGCCAGCAGTGAATTAGAGACAGTCTATGGCTACACCTTC.

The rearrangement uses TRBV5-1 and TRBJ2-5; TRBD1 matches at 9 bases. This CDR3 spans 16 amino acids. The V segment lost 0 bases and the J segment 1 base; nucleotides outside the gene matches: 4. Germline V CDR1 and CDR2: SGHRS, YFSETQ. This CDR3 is CASSLDGGQGQETQYF. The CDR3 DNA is TGCGCCAGCAGCTTGGATGGGGGACAGGGCCAAGAGACCCAGTACTTC.

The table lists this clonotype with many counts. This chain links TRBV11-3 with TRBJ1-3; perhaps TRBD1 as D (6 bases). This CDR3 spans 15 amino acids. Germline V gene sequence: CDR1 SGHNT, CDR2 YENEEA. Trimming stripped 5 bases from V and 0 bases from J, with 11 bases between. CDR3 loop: CASSRQASSGNTIYF. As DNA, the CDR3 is TGTGCCAGCAGCCGACAGGCAAGCTCTGGAAACACCATATATTTT.

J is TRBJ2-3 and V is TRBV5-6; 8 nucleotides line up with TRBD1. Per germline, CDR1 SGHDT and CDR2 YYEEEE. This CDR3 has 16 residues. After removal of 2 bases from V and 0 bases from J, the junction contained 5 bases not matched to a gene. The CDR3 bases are TGTGCCAGCAGCTTCTGGACAGGGTCCAGCACAGATACGCAGTATTTT. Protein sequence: CASSFWTGSSTDTQYF.

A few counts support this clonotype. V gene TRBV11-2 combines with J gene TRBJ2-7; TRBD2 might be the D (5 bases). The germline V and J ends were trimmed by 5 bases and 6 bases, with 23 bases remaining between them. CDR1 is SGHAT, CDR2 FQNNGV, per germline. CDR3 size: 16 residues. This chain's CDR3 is CASSRYEGTHGREQYF. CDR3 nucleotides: TGTGCCAGCAGCCGTTATGAGGGTACGCACGGTCGCGAGCAGTACTTC.

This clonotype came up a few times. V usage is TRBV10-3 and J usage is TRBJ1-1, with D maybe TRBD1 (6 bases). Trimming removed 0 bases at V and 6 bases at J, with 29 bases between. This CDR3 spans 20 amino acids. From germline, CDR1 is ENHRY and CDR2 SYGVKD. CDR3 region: CAISESIGSAGAKTRAEAFF. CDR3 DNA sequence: TGTGCCATCAGTGAGTCGATTGGCTCGGCGGGGGCCAAAACGAGGGCTGAAGCTTTCTTT.

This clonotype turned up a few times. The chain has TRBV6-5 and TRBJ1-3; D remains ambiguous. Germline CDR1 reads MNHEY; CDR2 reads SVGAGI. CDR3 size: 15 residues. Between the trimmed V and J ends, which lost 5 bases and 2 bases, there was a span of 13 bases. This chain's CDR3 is CASSQDRYPGNTIYF. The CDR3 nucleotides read TGTGCCAGCAGTCAGGACCGGTATCCTGGAAACACCATATATTTT.

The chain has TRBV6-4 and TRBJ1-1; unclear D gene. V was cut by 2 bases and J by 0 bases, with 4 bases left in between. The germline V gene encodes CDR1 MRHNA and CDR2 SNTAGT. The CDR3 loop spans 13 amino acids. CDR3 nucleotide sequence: TGTGCCAGCAGTGACCACCTGAACACTGAAGCTTTCTTT. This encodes CASSDHLNTEAFF.

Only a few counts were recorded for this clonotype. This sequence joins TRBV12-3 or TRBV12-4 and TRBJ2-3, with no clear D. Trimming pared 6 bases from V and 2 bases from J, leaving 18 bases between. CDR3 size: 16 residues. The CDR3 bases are TGTGCCAGCAGGCCAGGTGGCGGAAGACACACAGATACGCAGTATTTT. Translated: CASRPGGGRHTDTQYF.

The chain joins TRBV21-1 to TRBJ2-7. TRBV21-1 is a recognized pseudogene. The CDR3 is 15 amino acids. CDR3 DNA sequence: TGTGCCAGCAGCAAAGCGAGGTGCGTTTGGGGCGAGCAGTACTTC. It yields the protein CASSKARCVWGEQYF.

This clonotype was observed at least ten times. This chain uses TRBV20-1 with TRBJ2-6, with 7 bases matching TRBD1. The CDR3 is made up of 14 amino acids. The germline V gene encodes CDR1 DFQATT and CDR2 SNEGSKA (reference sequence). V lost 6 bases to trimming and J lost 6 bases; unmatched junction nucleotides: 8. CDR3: CSAGTDGSANVLTF. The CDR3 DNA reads TGCAGTGCGGGGACAGACGGCTCGGCCAACGTCCTGACTTTC.

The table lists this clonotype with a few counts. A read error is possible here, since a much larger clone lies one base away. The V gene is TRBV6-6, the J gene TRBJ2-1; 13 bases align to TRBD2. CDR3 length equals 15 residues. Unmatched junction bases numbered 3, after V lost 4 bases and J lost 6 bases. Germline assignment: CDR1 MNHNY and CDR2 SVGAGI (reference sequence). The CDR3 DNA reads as TGTGCCAGCAGTTGGACTAGCGGGGGTCCCAATGAGCAGTTCTTC. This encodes CASSWTSGGPNEQFF.

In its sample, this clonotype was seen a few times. Here the CDR3 reads CASSLVLAKNTEAFF. CDR3 nucleotides: TGTGCCAGCAGCTTAGTCCTGGCAAAGAACACTGAAGCTTTCTTT. The chain uses TRBV11-2 and TRBJ1-1; D uncertain. Germline V gene data show CDR1 as SGHAT and CDR2 as FQNNGV. The CDR3 is 15 amino acids. The ends were cut back, 1 base at V and 1 base at J, with 10 bases in the middle.

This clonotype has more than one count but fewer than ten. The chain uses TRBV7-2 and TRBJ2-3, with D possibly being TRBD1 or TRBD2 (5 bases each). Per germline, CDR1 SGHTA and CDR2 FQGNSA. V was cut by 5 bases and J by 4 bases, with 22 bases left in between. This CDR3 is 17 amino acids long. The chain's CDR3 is CASSPWDGFSAPDTQYF. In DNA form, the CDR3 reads TGTGCCAGCAGCCCCTGGGACGGTTTCTCGGCGCCAGATACGCAGTATTTT.

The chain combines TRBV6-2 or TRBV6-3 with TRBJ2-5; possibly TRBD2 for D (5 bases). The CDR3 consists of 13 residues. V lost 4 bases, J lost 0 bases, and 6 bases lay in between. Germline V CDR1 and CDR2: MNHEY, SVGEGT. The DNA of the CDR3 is TGTGCCAGCAGTTTGGACTACCAAGAGACCCAGTACTTC. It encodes CASSLDYQETQYF.

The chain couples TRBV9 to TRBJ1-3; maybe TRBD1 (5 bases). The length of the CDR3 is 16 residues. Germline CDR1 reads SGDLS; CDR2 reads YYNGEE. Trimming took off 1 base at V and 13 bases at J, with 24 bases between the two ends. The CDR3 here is CASSVTDIQIGKTIYF. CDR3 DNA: TGTGCCAGCAGCGTAACGGACATTCAAATTGGAAAAACAATATATTTT.

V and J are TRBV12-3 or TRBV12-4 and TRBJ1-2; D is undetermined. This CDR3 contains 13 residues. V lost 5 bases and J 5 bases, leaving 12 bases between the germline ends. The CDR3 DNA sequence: TGTGCCAGCAGTAGGACGGCGTTTTATGGCTACACCTTC. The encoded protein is CASSRTAFYGYTF.

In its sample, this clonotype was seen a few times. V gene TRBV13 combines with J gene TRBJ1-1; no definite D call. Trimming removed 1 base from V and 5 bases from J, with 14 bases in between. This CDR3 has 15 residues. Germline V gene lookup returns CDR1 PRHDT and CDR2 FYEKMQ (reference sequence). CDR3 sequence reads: CASSLALHGGTEAFF. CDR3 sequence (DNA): TGTGCCAGCAGCTTAGCCCTCCACGGCGGGACTGAAGCTTTCTTT.

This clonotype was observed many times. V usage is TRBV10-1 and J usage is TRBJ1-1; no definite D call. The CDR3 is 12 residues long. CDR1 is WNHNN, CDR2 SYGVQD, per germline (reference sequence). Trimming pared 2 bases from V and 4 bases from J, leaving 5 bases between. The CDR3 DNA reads TGCGCCAGCAGTGAGGGTGGCACTGAAGCTTTCTTT. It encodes CASSEGGTEAFF.

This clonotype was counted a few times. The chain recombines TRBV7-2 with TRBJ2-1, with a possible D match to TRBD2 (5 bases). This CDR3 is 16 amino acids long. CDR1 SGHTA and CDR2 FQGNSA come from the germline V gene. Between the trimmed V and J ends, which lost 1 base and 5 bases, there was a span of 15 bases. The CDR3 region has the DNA TGTGCCAGCAGCTTAGATGCGGGCGGCCCAAACAATGAGCAGTTCTTC. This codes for CASSLDAGGPNNEQFF. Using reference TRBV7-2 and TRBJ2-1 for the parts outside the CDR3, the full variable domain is GAGVSQSPSNKVTEKGKDVELRCDPISGHTALYWYRQSLGQGLEFLIYFQGNSAPDKSGLPSDRFSAERTGGSVSTLTIQRTQQEDSAVYLCASSLDAGGPNNEQFFGPGTRLTVL.

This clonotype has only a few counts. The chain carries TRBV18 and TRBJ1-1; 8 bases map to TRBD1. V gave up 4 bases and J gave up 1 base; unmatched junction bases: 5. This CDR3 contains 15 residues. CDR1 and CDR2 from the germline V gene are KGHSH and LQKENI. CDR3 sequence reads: CASSLGQGPNTEAFF. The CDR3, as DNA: TGTGCCAGCTCACTAGGACAGGGCCCGAACACTGAAGCTTTCTTT. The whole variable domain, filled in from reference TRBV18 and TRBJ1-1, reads NAGVMQNPRHLVRRRGQEARLRCSPMKGHSHVYWYRQLPEEGLKFMVYLQKENIIDESGMPKERFSAEFPKEGPSILRIQQVVRGDSAAYFCASSLGQGPNTEAFFGQGTRLTVV.

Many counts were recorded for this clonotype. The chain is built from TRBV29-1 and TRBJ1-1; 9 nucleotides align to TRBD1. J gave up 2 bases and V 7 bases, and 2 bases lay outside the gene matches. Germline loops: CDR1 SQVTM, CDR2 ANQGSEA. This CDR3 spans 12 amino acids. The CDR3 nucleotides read TGCAGCGCGGACAGGGGTAACACTGAAGCTTTCTTT. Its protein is CSADRGNTEAFF.